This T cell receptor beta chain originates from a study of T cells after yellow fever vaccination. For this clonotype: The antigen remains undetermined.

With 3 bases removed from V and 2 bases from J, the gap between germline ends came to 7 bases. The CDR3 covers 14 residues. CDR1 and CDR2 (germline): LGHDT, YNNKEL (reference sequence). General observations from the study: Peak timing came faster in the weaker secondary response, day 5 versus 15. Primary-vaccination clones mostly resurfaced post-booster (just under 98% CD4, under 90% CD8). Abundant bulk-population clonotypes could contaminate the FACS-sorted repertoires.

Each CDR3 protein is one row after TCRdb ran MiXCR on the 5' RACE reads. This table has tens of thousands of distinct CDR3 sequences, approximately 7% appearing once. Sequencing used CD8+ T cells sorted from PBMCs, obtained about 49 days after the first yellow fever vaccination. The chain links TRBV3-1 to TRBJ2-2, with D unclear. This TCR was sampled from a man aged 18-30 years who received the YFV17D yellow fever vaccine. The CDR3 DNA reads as TGTGCCAGCAGCCACGCGGACAACACCGGGGAGCTGTTTTTT. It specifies CASSHADNTGELFF.